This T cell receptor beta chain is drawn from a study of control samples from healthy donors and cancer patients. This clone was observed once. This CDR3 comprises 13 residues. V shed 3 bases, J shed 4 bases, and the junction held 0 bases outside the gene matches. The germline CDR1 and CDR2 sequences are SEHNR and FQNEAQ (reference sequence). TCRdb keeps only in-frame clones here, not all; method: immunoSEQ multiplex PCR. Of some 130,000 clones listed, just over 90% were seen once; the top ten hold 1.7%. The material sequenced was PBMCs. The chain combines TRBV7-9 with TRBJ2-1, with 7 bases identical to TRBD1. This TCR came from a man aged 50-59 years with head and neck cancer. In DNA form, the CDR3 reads TGTGCCAGCAGCTTGGACAGGTACAATGAGCAGTTCTTC. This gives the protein CASSLDRYNEQFF.